This T cell receptor (beta chain) was obtained from a study of beta chain features in type 1 diabetes. Sequenced material consisted of expressed TCRB transcripts (all of the isolated RNA was reverse transcribed). Generated by immunoSEQ multiplex PCR, the TCRdb table keeps only in-frame clones and is missing some. This sample has over 120,000 clones, with 9% to 9.5% found just once. Every sorted population was more than 98% pure. Trimming stripped 1 base from V and 2 bases from J, with 4 bases between. Germline V gene data show CDR1 as GTSNPN and CDR2 as SVGIG (reference sequence). The CDR3 runs to 12 residues. This clone turned up a few times.

The receptor was derived from a man younger than 35 in good health. Source material: central memory CD4+ T cells from blood. The chain joins TRBV30 to TRBJ2-3, with D unresolved. CDR3 region: CAWSGPTDTQYF. In DNA, the CDR3 is TGTGCCTGGAGTGGGCCCACAGATACGCAGTATTTT.